The 18 T cell receptor beta chains below come from one sample, sequenced in a study of human T cells and chemical hapten exposure. Using its own MiXCR run on the RACE reads, TCRdb lists one record per CDR3 protein. Of around 380,000 distinct CDR3 sequences listed, 4.5% to 5.5% are singletons. The time point is: pre-sensitization, week 0. Treatment: therapeutic diphenylcyclopropenone sensitization with weekly scalp DPC. The sequencing here drew on whole blood, taken in connection with sensitization to the hapten diphenylcyclopropenone (DPC). The receptors were gathered from a woman aged 18-30 years with alopecia areata. Some clones in this sample may be carry-over from other donors' samples.

This clonotype has only a few counts. The genes are TRBV12-5 and TRBJ2-1; TRBD1 or TRBD2 may be the D gene (7 bases each). The V gene lost 6 bases and the J gene lost 1 base, with 19 bases spanning the gap. The CDR3 consists of 17 residues. Germline assignment: CDR1 LGHNT and CDR2 FRNRAP. DNA of the CDR3: TGTGCTAGTGGAGCGGGACGCGCAGGGGGGTCCTACAATGAGCAGTTCTTC. Its translation is CASGAGRAGGSYNEQFF.

This clonotype was picked up many times. Here the CDR3 DNA reads TGTGCCAGCAGTTGGGCGGGACAGGGTGGAGGGTCACCCCTCCACTTT. This codes for CASSWAGQGGGSPLHF. J is TRBJ1-6 and V is TRBV27; 9 bases fit TRBD1. CDR1 and CDR2 (germline): MNHEY, SMNVEV (reference sequence). CDR3 length: 16 residues. V was pared by 4 bases and J by 10 bases, with 11 bases of the junction left unmatched.

This clonotype was picked up a small number of times. This chain uses TRBV6-6 with TRBJ2-7; perhaps TRBD2 as D (6 bases). CDR1 and CDR2 from the germline V gene are MNHNY and SVGAGI (reference sequence). V gave up 2 bases and J gave up 0 bases, with 8 bases separating them. The CDR3 is made up of 14 amino acids. CDR3 DNA: TGTGCCAGCAGTTACGTCGGGAGCTCCTACGAGCAGTACTTC. It encodes CASSYVGSSYEQYF.

The chain uses TRBV5-1 and TRBJ2-7, with 11 bases that match TRBD1. This CDR3 is 15 amino acids long. With V trimmed by 2 bases and J by 3 bases, 4 bases remained unmatched. Looked up from germline, CDR1 is SGHRS and CDR2 is YFSETQ. The CDR3 bases are TGCGCCAGCAGCTTTACCGGGACAGGGGGCTACGAGCAGTACTTC. Protein sequence: CASSFTGTGGYEQYF.

This clonotype was detected a few times. The chain combines TRBV12-3 or TRBV12-4 with TRBJ1-2; possibly TRBD1 for D (5 bases). V lost 3 bases and J 6 bases, leaving 11 bases between the germline ends. The CDR3 runs 13 residues. This chain's CDR3 is CASSFGGWDGYTF. The CDR3 DNA sequence: TGTGCCAGCAGTTTCGGGGGGTGGGATGGCTACACCTTC.

This clonotype has only a few counts. The rearrangement joins TRBV15 to TRBJ2-1; 10 positions agree with TRBD2. The germline V gene encodes CDR1 LNHNV and CDR2 YYDKDF (reference sequence). The CDR3 spans 17 residues. Unmatched junction bases numbered 9, after V lost 0 bases and J lost 7 bases. Here the CDR3 reads CATSREGAGGPGNEQFF. The CDR3 coding sequence is TGTGCCACCAGCAGAGAGGGAGCGGGGGGGCCGGGAAATGAGCAGTTCTTC.

This clonotype has a handful of counts. V is TRBV9 and J is TRBJ2-3; TRBD2 matches at 14 bases. Losses at the gene ends were 0 bases for V and 8 bases for J; bases not matched to a gene: 8. This CDR3 is 17 amino acids long. Germline values: CDR1 SGDLS, CDR2 YYNGEE. Written as DNA, the CDR3 is TGTGCCAGCAGCGTAGTCGGACTAGCGGGGGGCGGAACTACGCAGTATTTT. Its protein product is CASSVVGLAGGGTTQYF. Full variable domain (missing parts from reference TRBV9 and TRBJ2-3): DSGVTQTPKHLITATGQRVTLRCSPRSGDLSVYWYQQSLDQGLQFLIQYYNGEERAKGNILERFSAQQFPDLHSELNLSSLELGDSALYFCASSVVGLAGGGTTQYFGPGTRLTVL.

This clonotype appeared many times. The gene calls are TRBV7-3 and TRBJ2-3, with 10 bases aligning to TRBD2. In germline, CDR1 is SGHTA, CDR2 FQGTGA. Losses at the gene ends were 5 bases for V and 4 bases for J; bases not matched to a gene: 9. The CDR3 is 16 residues long. The CDR3 DNA reads as TGTGCCAGCAGCCGACTCGGAGCGGGGGGGTCAGATACGCAGTATTTT. Its translation: CASSRLGAGGSDTQYF.

V gene TRBV29-1 combines with J gene TRBJ2-2; 7 bases match TRBD2. J was trimmed by 0 bases and V by 6 bases; bases with no gene match: 13. Germline values: CDR1 SQVTM, CDR2 ANQGSEA. The CDR3 runs 17 residues. CDR3 bases: TGCAGCGTGACAGCGGGGCGGGGCCGTACGAACACCGGGGAGCTGTTTTTT. It is translated as CSVTAGRGRTNTGELFF.

At least ten counts were recorded for this clonotype. The J gene is TRBJ2-7, the V gene TRBV28; perhaps TRBD1 as D (5 bases). Germline loops: CDR1 MDHEN, CDR2 SYDVKM. The CDR3 has 14 residues. Trimming left V 5 bases short and J 2 bases short, with 13 bases between. The CDR3: CASSLRQLTYEQYF. Here the CDR3 DNA reads TGTGCCAGCAGTCTACGACAGCTGACCTACGAGCAGTACTTC.

V usage is TRBV20-1 and J usage is TRBJ1-4; D is undetermined. Germline-derived CDR1 and CDR2 are DFQATT and SNEGSKA (reference sequence). This CDR3 contains 13 residues. V shed 2 bases and J shed 10 bases, with 14 bases lying between them. CDR3 nucleotide sequence: TGCAGTGCTAGACCTACCGGGATGACAAAACTGTTTTTT. This gives the protein CSARPTGMTKLFF.

This clonotype was detected many times. The chain's CDR3 is CASDETGYSGANVLTF. The CDR3 nucleotides are TGTGCCAGCGATGAGACAGGGTACTCTGGGGCCAACGTCCTGACTTTC. The rearrangement uses TRBV2 and TRBJ2-6; 7 nucleotides align to TRBD1. CDR1 is SNHLY, CDR2 FYNNEI, per germline. V was clipped by 8 bases and J by 0 bases; unmatched bases: 7. CDR3 length: 16 amino acids.

The chain has TRBV10-3 and TRBJ2-3; 9 bases are a match to TRBD1. Germline values: CDR1 ENHRY, CDR2 SYGVKD. Trimming took 10 bases from V and 8 from J; bases not matched to a gene: 13. This CDR3 region has 14 residues. Here the CDR3 DNA reads TGTGCCACCCGCGAGGGACAGGGACTCGGTACGCAGTATTTT. As protein: CATREGQGLGTQYF.

This clonotype was counted a few times. The chain carries TRBV6-6 and TRBJ1-5, with D perhaps TRBD1 (6 bases). The V gene lost 6 bases and the J gene lost 0 bases, with 12 bases spanning the gap. Germline V gene sequence: CDR1 MNHNY, CDR2 SVGAGI (reference sequence). This CDR3 comprises 15 residues. CDR3 protein: CASRREGDSNQPQHF. The CDR3 nucleotides are TGTGCCAGCAGGCGGGAGGGGGATAGCAATCAGCCCCAGCATTTT.

This clonotype has just a few counts. The V and J genes are TRBV7-2 and TRBJ1-2; D is unclear. Germline loops: CDR1 SGHTA, CDR2 FQGNSA. V dropped 2 bases and J dropped 5 bases, with 9 bases sitting between them. CDR3 length equals 13 residues. CDR3 DNA sequence: TGTGCCAGCAGCTTATTAGGGCTGTATGGCTACACCTTC. It yields the protein CASSLLGLYGYTF.

In this sample, this clonotype turned up many times. V is TRBV20-1 and J is TRBJ1-1; a weak D match, TRBD1 (5 bases). V shed 3 bases and J shed 4 bases, with 15 bases lying between them. Germline V lookup: CDR1 DFQATT, CDR2 SNEGSKA (reference sequence). The CDR3 length is 14 residues. The CDR3 protein is CSASGRAGATEAFF. CDR3 bases: TGCAGTGCTAGTGGAAGGGCCGGGGCCACTGAAGCTTTCTTT.

This clonotype has only a few counts. The chain combines TRBV20-1 with TRBJ2-7; D may be TRBD2 (5 bases). CDR3 length: 13 residues. Germline loops: CDR1 DFQATT, CDR2 SNEGSKA (reference sequence). The V end was cut by 7 bases, the J end by 2 bases, with 15 bases between. The CDR3 is CSVPVANPYEQYF. The CDR3 DNA is TGCAGTGTCCCCGTAGCGAACCCCTACGAGCAGTACTTC.

Points on this clonotype: A much larger clone sits a single nucleotide away, making a read error possible. This chain uses TRBV6-2 or TRBV6-3 with TRBJ1-2; D gene ambiguous. Germline assignment: CDR1 MNHEY and CDR2 SVGEGT. CDR3 length: 13 amino acids. CDR3 amino acids: CTSSYGRFYGYTF. Here the CDR3 DNA reads TGTACCAGCAGTTATGGCAGATTCTATGGCTACACCTTC.